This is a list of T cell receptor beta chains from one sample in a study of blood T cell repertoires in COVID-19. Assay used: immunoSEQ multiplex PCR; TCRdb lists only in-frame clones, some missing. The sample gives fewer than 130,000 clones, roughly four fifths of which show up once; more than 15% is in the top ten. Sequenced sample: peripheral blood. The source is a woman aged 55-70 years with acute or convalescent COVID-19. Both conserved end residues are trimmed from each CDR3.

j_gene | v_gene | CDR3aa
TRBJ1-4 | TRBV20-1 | SASTQGADDRLF
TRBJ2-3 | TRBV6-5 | ASSPDRDITDTQY
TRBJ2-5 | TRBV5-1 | ASSLTGEETQY
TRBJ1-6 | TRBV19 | ASSIALVSFYNSPLH
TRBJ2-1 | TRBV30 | AWSPGAYNEQF
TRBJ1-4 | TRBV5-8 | ASSFRDTPTNEKLF
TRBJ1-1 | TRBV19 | ASSITPGQGAYMVAF
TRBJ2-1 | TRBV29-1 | SVTRTYNEQF
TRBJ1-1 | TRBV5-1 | ASSKGDGNPEAF
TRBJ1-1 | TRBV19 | ASSFRDRGGGTEAF
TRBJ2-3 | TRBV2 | ASSPKTSGDNTDTQY
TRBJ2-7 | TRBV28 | ASSLIASEEGSYEQY
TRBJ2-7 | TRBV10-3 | AISAGQGLSYEQY
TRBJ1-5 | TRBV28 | ASSLAGDQPQH
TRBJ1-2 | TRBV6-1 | ASSEARSAFISLYGYT
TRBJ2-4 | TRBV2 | ASSEGLAGGNIQY
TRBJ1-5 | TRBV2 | ASSSYRGGSNQPQH
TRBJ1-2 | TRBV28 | ASSGRDYGYT
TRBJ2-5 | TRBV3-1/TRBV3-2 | ASSQAGGQETQY
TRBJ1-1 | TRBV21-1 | ASSKVTVNTEAF
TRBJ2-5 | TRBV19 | ASRNTRGTGGETQY
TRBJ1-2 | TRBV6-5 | ASSYSQVGTTYGYT
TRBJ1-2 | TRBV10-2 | ASSERAGAHYGYT
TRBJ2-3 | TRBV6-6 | ASSQQGSSTDTQY
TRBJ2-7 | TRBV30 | AWSGRQNYEQY
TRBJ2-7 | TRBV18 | ASSAPRGGGEQY
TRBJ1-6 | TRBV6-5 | ASSTRDRRLLH
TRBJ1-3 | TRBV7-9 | ASSPGVPGSIGNTIY
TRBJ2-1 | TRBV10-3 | AISEGDRATYNEQF
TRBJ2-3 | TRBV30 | AWSGGVGLAGTDTQY
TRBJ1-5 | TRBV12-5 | ASGLARGNNAFNQPQH
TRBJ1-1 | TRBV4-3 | ASSQGLTMNTEAF
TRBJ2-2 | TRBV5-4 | ASSPPGQTGELF
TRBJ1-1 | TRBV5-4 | ASSLPLGGALNTEAF
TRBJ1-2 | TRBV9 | ASSPTGRDGYT
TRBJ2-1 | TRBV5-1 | ASSPGQGSNEQF
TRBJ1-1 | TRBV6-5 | ASTRPGGTEAF
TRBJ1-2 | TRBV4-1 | ASSQTGTKYGYT
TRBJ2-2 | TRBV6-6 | ASGVGEAGELF
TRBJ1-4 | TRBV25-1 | ASSPYEEKLF
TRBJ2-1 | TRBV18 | ASTFSGGPYNEQF
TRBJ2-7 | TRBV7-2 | ASRLDPGQGRSSYEQY